One and the same sample provided the 27 T cell receptor beta chains below, sequenced in a study of blood T cell repertoires in COVID-19 (dated by TCRdb to 2020 to 2021). Library generation was performed with the immunoSEQ multiplex PCR assay. Drawn from immuneACCESS, this table holds only the in-frame rearrangements with V and J called that TCRdb kept. Clones are partly lost; checked studies trace under half to an unresolved V gene and leave the rest unexplained. Counted in this sample were fewer than 400,000 clones; around 85% of them appeared once. The ten largest make up under 2.5% of the sample. The sample comprised PBMCs or T cells enriched from blood (not recorded which). The receptors were gathered from a young man who had recovered from COVID-19.

The chain employs TRBV12-5 and TRBJ2-2, with D perhaps TRBD2 (5 bases). The ends were cut back, 8 bases at V and 0 bases at J, with 16 bases in the middle. Germline V lookup: CDR1 LGHNT, CDR2 FRNRAP. This CDR3 is built from 16 residues. CDR3 protein: CASSLGVLTNTGELFF. The CDR3 DNA follows: TGTGCTAGTTCCCTCGGGGTCCTTACGAACACCGGGGAGCTGTTTTTT.

The rearrangement links TRBV5-5 to TRBJ1-4, with D uncertain. Germline V gene sequence: CDR1 SGHKS, CDR2 YYEKEE (reference sequence). Between the trimmed V and J ends, which lost 0 bases and 3 bases, there was a span of 9 bases. This CDR3 is built from 15 residues. This CDR3 reads CASSLAGFANEKLFF. DNA of the CDR3: TGTGCCAGCAGCTTGGCGGGATTCGCTAATGAAAAACTGTTTTTT.

Worth noting for this clone: The same CDR3 arises from other DNA sequences in this sample as well. The chain carries TRBV7-9 and TRBJ1-2; a weak D match, TRBD1 (5 bases). Trimming cost V 1 base and J 6 bases, with 9 bases left between them. Germline V gene data show CDR1 as SEHNR and CDR2 as FQNEAQ (reference sequence). The CDR3 loop spans 13 amino acids. DNA of the CDR3: TGTGCCAGCAGCTTAGAGGCAGGGAATGGCTACACCTTC. Its protein product is CASSLEAGNGYTF.

As concerns this clone: Given a much more abundant clone one base away, this may be a read error. CDR3 nucleotides: TGTGCCAGCAGTGAGGGGGGGGGCTCCTACAATGAGCAGTTCTTC. This encodes CASSEGGGSYNEQFF. V gene TRBV6-4 combines with J gene TRBJ2-1; 7 bases line up with TRBD2. The CDR3 runs 15 residues. V was clipped by 3 bases and J by 0 bases; unmatched bases: 2. Germline V gene sequence: CDR1 MRHNA, CDR2 SNTAGT.

The chain joins TRBV18 to TRBJ1-1, with D perhaps TRBD1 (5 bases). Trimming took off 5 bases at V and 4 bases at J, with 14 bases between the two ends. The germline CDR1 and CDR2 sequences are KGHSH and LQKENI. This CDR3 region has 14 residues. CDR3 DNA sequence: TGTGCCAGCTCATCCTATGACAGTACCACTGAAGCTTTCTTT. Its protein is CASSSYDSTTEAFF.

The V call is TRBV7-9, the J call TRBJ1-1; 9 bases are shared with TRBD1. V gave up 4 bases and J gave up 0 bases; unmatched junction bases: 3. Germline CDR1 is SEHNR and CDR2 is FQNEAQ (reference sequence). The CDR3 contains 15 residues. CDR3 protein: CASSSTGGLNTEAFF. CDR3 in DNA: TGTGCCAGCAGCTCTACAGGGGGCTTGAACACTGAAGCTTTCTTT. Filled out from reference TRBV7-9 and TRBJ1-1, the complete variable domain reads DTGVSQNPRHKITKRGQNVTFRCDPISEHNRLYWYRQTLGQGPEFLTYFQNEAQLEKSRLLSDRFSAERPKGSFSTLEIQRTEQGDSAMYLCASSSTGGLNTEAFFGQGTRLTVV.

This clone was seen once. The rearrangement joins TRBV2 to TRBJ1-1; D not resolved. Germline V gene lookup returns CDR1 SNHLY and CDR2 FYNNEI. This CDR3 has 12 residues. V dropped 6 bases and J dropped 0 bases, with 5 bases sitting between them. CDR3 sequence reads: CASREMNTEAFF. Here the CDR3 DNA reads TGTGCCAGCAGGGAGATGAACACTGAAGCTTTCTTT.

V gene TRBV6-5 combines with J gene TRBJ1-1; D gene uncertain. Germline values: CDR1 MNHEY, CDR2 SVGAGI. The germline V and J ends were trimmed by 7 bases and 3 bases, with 18 bases remaining between them. The CDR3 contains 15 residues. The CDR3 region has the DNA TGTGCCAGCATTCAGACTTACGGGGTGTACACTGAAGCTTTCTTT. Protein sequence: CASIQTYGVYTEAFF.

The CDR3, as DNA: TGTGCCAGCAGTAAAGGGACTAGCGGGGCCCACACCGGGGAGCTGTTTTTT. Translating gives CASSKGTSGAHTGELFF. This sequence joins TRBV6-2 or TRBV6-3 and TRBJ2-2, with 13 nucleotides matching TRBD2. In germline, CDR1 is MNHEY, CDR2 SVGEGT. Germline trimming cut 5 bases from V and 3 bases from J; bases unmatched to any gene: 6. CDR3 size: 17 residues.

This chain links TRBV18 with TRBJ1-4; D remains ambiguous. V lost 4 bases, J lost 4 bases, and 7 bases lay in between. The CDR3 sequence is 13 residues long. In germline, CDR1 is KGHSH, CDR2 LQKENI. CDR3 amino acids: CASSQDFNEKLFF. CDR3 nucleotide sequence: TGTGCCAGCTCACAGGACTTTAATGAAAAACTGTTTTTT.

V and J are TRBV19 and TRBJ1-5, with D maybe TRBD1 (5 bases). Trimming took off 3 bases at V and 0 bases at J, with 12 bases between the two ends. CDR3 length equals 16 residues. Per the germline V gene, CDR1 is LNHDA and CDR2 is SQIVND (reference sequence). The CDR3 region is CASSIAGEYSNQPQHF. Here the CDR3 DNA reads TGTGCCAGTAGTATCGCGGGGGAATATAGCAATCAGCCCCAGCATTTT.

The chain employs TRBV5-8 and TRBJ2-3; 8 nucleotides line up with TRBD2. CDR1 is SGHTS and CDR2 is YDEGEE in the germline V gene. Unmatched junction bases numbered 6, after V lost 2 bases and J lost 4 bases. The CDR3 runs 15 residues. The CDR3 protein is CASSLWRGAPDTQYF. The CDR3 DNA sequence: TGTGCCAGCAGCTTATGGCGGGGGGCCCCAGATACGCAGTATTTT.

There are a few counts of this clone. This chain connects TRBV14 to TRBJ1-2; perhaps TRBD1 as D (6 bases). Trimming removed 4 bases at V and 4 bases at J, with 13 bases between. Looked up from germline, CDR1 is SGHDN and CDR2 is FVKESK. CDR3 length: 14 residues. CDR3 region: CASSREAGAYGYTF. The CDR3 bases are TGTGCCAGCAGCCGCGAGGCAGGGGCCTATGGCTACACCTTC.

The chain couples TRBV2 to TRBJ1-3; possibly TRBD1 for D (6 bases). Trimming removed 1 base at V and 1 base at J, with 11 bases between. The CDR3 contains 16 residues. CDR1 is SNHLY and CDR2 is FYNNEI in the germline V gene. CDR3 sequence: CASSEEQGWSGNTIYF. The CDR3 nucleotides are TGTGCCAGCAGTGAAGAACAGGGCTGGTCTGGAAACACCATATATTTT. The variable domain in full, completed from reference TRBV2 and TRBJ1-3, reads EPEVTQTPSHQVTQMGQEVILRCVPISNHLYFYWYRQILGQKVEFLVSFYNNEISEKSEIFDDQFSVERPDGSNFTLKIRSTKLEDSAMYFCASSEEQGWSGNTIYFGEGSWLTVV.

This clone has a single count. The chain employs TRBV19 and TRBJ1-2; TRBD1 matches 8 bases. Germline V CDR1 and CDR2: LNHDA, SQIVND (reference sequence). The CDR3 runs 19 residues. J gave up 5 bases and V 4 bases, and 21 bases lay outside the gene matches. In DNA, the CDR3 is TGTGCCAGTAGTAACCCTTTTAGGGGACAGGAACGTCTAAGTTATGGCTACACCTTC. This gives the protein CASSNPFRGQERLSYGYTF.

The V and J genes are TRBV12-5 and TRBJ1-1; 7 nucleotides match TRBD1. CDR1 is LGHNT and CDR2 is FRNRAP in the germline V gene. With V trimmed by 5 bases and J by 2 bases, 5 bases remained unmatched. The CDR3 totals 14 residues. This chain's CDR3 is CASGPGQDNTEAFF. CDR3 bases: TGTGCTAGTGGTCCCGGACAGGATAACACTGAAGCTTTCTTT. Full variable domain (outside the CDR3, taken from reference TRBV12-5 and TRBJ1-1): DARVTQTPRHKVTEMGQEVTMRCQPILGHNTVFWYRQTMMQGLELLAYFRNRAPLDDSGMPKDRFSAEMPDATLATLKIQPSEPRDSAVYFCASGPGQDNTEAFFGQGTRLTVV.

The chain is built from TRBV7-9 and TRBJ1-2; the D is unclear. Germline V gene data show CDR1 as SEHNR and CDR2 as FQNEAQ (reference sequence). Deletions cut 0 bases from V and 1 base from J, with 9 bases between. This CDR3 is built from 15 residues. The CDR3 bases are TGTGCCAGCAGCTTAGCGTTAGTAGATAACTATGGCTACACCTTC. Translating it yields CASSLALVDNYGYTF.

This sequence joins TRBV7-9 and TRBJ1-2; 10 bases match TRBD1. V was clipped by 6 bases and J by 2 bases; unmatched bases: 6. The CDR3 extends over 15 amino acids. Germline V gene sequence: CDR1 SEHNR, CDR2 FQNEAQ (reference sequence). CDR3 DNA: TGTGCCAGCAGTATTCCGGGACAGGGGAACTATGGCTACACCTTC. It is translated as CASSIPGQGNYGYTF. The full variable domain, its missing parts supplied by reference TRBV7-9 and TRBJ1-2, is DTGVSQNPRHKITKRGQNVTFRCDPISEHNRLYWYRQTLGQGPEFLTYFQNEAQLEKSRLLSDRFSAERPKGSFSTLEIQRTEQGDSAMYLCASSIPGQGNYGYTFGSGTRLTVV.

Here the CDR3 DNA reads TGTGCCAGCAGCTTAAGTTCGGCTAGCGGGGGAGGAGATACGCAGTATTTT. It codes for CASSLSSASGGGDTQYF. The chain employs TRBV7-6 and TRBJ2-3, with TRBD2 matching over 10 bases. Trimming at V came to 2 bases and at J to 5 bases, leaving 10 bases not matched to a gene. Germline CDR1 SGHVS, CDR2 FNYEAQ. The CDR3 spans 17 residues.

The rearrangement joins TRBV5-4 to TRBJ1-1, with D possibly matching TRBD1 (5 bases). The CDR3 is 15 residues long. V dropped 0 bases and J dropped 3 bases, with 12 bases sitting between them. Germline V lookup: CDR1 SGHNT, CDR2 YYREEE (reference sequence). This CDR3 reads CASSLDGRADTEAFF. The DNA for the CDR3 is TGTGCCAGCAGCTTGGATGGCAGGGCGGACACTGAAGCTTTCTTT.

The chain uses TRBV6-5 and TRBJ1-2; TRBD1 is a possible D gene (6 bases). The CDR3 contains 13 residues. The germline V and J ends were trimmed by 6 bases and 0 bases, with 8 bases remaining between them. Germline CDR1 MNHEY, CDR2 SVGAGI. In DNA, the CDR3 is TGTGCCAGCAGACAGGGAACTAACTATGGCTACACCTTC. This sequence encodes CASRQGTNYGYTF.

V gene TRBV7-8 combines with J gene TRBJ1-3; no clear D gene. CDR1 SGHVS and CDR2 FQNEAQ come from the germline V gene. The CDR3 sequence is 19 residues long. Trimming left V 0 bases short and J 0 bases short, with 18 bases between. The chain's CDR3 is CASSLAHTSGYLSGNTIYF. CDR3 coding DNA: TGTGCCAGCAGCTTAGCGCACACCTCCGGGTACCTCTCTGGAAACACCATATATTTT.

J is TRBJ2-7 and V is TRBV5-1; 7 bases map to TRBD1. CDR3 size: 16 residues. The ends lost 0 bases at V and 3 bases at J; junction bases unmatched: 9. Germline CDR1 reads SGHRS; CDR2 reads YFSETQ. CDR3 region: CASSLVGTGQDYEQYF. CDR3 coding DNA: TGCGCCAGCAGCTTGGTGGGGACCGGACAGGACTACGAGCAGTACTTC.

This clone occurred once. The chain combines TRBV6-5 with TRBJ1-2; perhaps TRBD1 as D (6 bases). The length of the CDR3 is 12 residues. Germline lookup yields CDR1 MNHEY and CDR2 SVGAGI. V lost 6 bases, J lost 2 bases, and 7 bases lay in between. As DNA, the CDR3 is TGTGCCAGCAGGAGGGGGAACTATGGCTACACCTTC. It is translated as CASRRGNYGYTF.

The chain has TRBV20-1 and TRBJ1-2, with TRBD1 as a possible D gene (5 bases). Trimming shortened V by 3 bases and J by 4 bases, and 18 bases separated the two germline ends. The length of the CDR3 is 15 residues. From germline, CDR1 is DFQATT and CDR2 SNEGSKA (reference sequence). This chain's CDR3 is CSASRGRDVGYGYTF. DNA for the CDR3: TGCAGTGCTAGTAGAGGCAGGGATGTGGGCTATGGCTACACCTTC.

The V call is TRBV2, the J call TRBJ2-2; a possible D gene is TRBD1 (5 bases). This CDR3 contains 14 residues. Deletions cut 4 bases from V and 1 base from J, with 7 bases between. Looked up from germline, CDR1 is SNHLY and CDR2 is FYNNEI. The CDR3: CASSGGWNTGELFF. The CDR3 nucleotides read TGTGCCAGCAGTGGGGGCTGGAACACCGGGGAGCTGTTTTTT.

The chain joins TRBV29-1 to TRBJ2-7, with TRBD1 identical over 8 bases. The V segment lost 6 bases and the J segment 2 bases; nucleotides outside the gene matches: 12. The CDR3 has 15 residues. Germline V gene data show CDR1 as SQVTM and CDR2 as ANQGSEA. CDR3 in DNA: TGCAGCGTCAGGGGGCTTGAGCCACGAACCTACGAGCAGTACTTC. Translated: CSVRGLEPRTYEQYF.